A selection of T cell receptor beta chains follows, all from one sample in a study of patients and donors after allogeneic stem cell transplantation. TCRdb ran MiXCR on the RT-PCR reads and lists one entry per CDR3 protein. Of about 230,000 distinct CDR3 sequences listed, roughly 15% are singletons. Sequencing was performed on blood, either unsorted or a sorted T cell fraction (not recorded which). The receptors originated from a human donor who was either an allogeneic HSCT recipient or a stem cell or donor lymphocyte infusion donor (not recorded which). It is not recorded whose cells these are; they may come from a transplant donor. Both conserved end residues are part of each CDR3. The order of the fields is CDR3 DNA, CDR3 protein, J gene, D gene, V gene, clone size. D genes are given only for firm matches. Clone size is not always given. Where it is, it says once, few, many or a class for expanded clones.

TGTGCCAGCAGCTTAGACGCTGGGACCGTGGGAGAGACCCAGTACTTC | CASSLDAGTVGETQYF | TRBJ2-5 | - | TRBV11-2 | -
TGTGCCAGCAGCCCGACGGACAGCCACACTGAAGCTTTCTTT | CASSPTDSHTEAFF | TRBJ1-1 | - | TRBV9 | few
TGTGCCAGCAGCTTAGGAGAGACCGGGGAGCTGTTTTTT | CASSLGETGELFF | TRBJ2-2 | - | TRBV11-2 | once
TGCAGTGCTAGAGATAGCCGGGGCAATGAGCAGTTCTTC | CSARDSRGNEQFF | TRBJ2-1 | - | TRBV20-1 | -
TGTGCCAGCAGCCACGGACTAGCGGGGGGGGCTGACACAGATACGCAGTATTTT | CASSHGLAGGADTDTQYF | TRBJ2-3 | TRBD2 | TRBV4-2 | many
TGCAGTGCTATCCCAGGACAGGGGGCTAGGGCTGAAGCTTTCTTT | CSAIPGQGARAEAFF | TRBJ1-1 | TRBD1 | TRBV20-1 | -
TGTGCCAGCAGCTTTACCGGGACTAACTTCTACAATGAGCAGTTCTTC | CASSFTGTNFYNEQFF | TRBJ2-1 | TRBD2 | TRBV7-2 | few
TGTGCCAGCAGCGTGAGCACCGGGGCCAACGTCCTGACTTTC | CASSVSTGANVLTF | TRBJ2-6 | - | TRBV9 | many
TGTGCCACCATGGTAGCGGGAGGGAGGGGCTATGAGCAGTTCTTC | CATMVAGGRGYEQFF | TRBJ2-1 | TRBD2 | TRBV24-1 | -
TGCAGCGTGAAGACAGGGCTGAACACTGAAGCTTTCTTT | CSVKTGLNTEAFF | TRBJ1-1 | TRBD1 | TRBV29-1 | many
TGCAGTGCTAGCCGCCCGGGGGGAGAGACCCAGTACTTC | CSASRPGGETQYF | TRBJ2-5 | TRBD2 | TRBV20-1 | -
TGCGCCAGCAGCTCGGGACTAGCGGGAGAGACAGATACGCAGTATTTT | CASSSGLAGETDTQYF | TRBJ2-3 | TRBD2 | TRBV5-1 | -
TGTGCCAGCAGCTCCACGACAGGGGGCATGTTTGTGTATACGCAGTATTTT | CASSSTTGGMFVYTQYF | TRBJ2-3 | TRBD1 | TRBV7-9 | many
TGTGCCAGCAGCCAAGAACTGACAGGGGGAGAGACCCAGTACTTC | CASSQELTGGETQYF | TRBJ2-5 | TRBD1 | TRBV3-1 | many
TGCGCCAGCAGCCAACAAGGGACTAGCGGGGGGCAAGAGACCCAGTACTTC | CASSQQGTSGGQETQYF | TRBJ2-5 | TRBD2 | TRBV4-3 | few
TGTGCCACCAGCAGAGCTCGGGGAATCCTAGGCTACGAGCAGTACTTC | CATSRARGILGYEQYF | TRBJ2-7 | - | TRBV15 | -
TGTGCCACCCGGGGAGCGGGCTACGAGCAGTACTTC | CATRGAGYEQYF | TRBJ2-7 | - | TRBV7-2 | medium-sized
TGTGCCAGCAGTCCAAGAGGACAGGACCCGAGTGGGGGCTACACCTTC | CASSPRGQDPSGGYTF | TRBJ1-2 | TRBD1 | TRBV12-3/TRBV12-4 | many
TGCTCTAGAGCCGGGACTAGCGGGTACAATGAGCAGTTCTTC | CSRAGTSGYNEQFF | TRBJ2-1 | TRBD2 | TRBV20-1 | -
TGCAGTGCTAGAGATAACAGGGGGCTTGAAAAACTGTTTTTT | CSARDNRGLEKLFF | TRBJ1-4 | TRBD1 | TRBV20-1 | -
TGTGCCAGCAGCTTCGGGACAGGGACAACCTACGAGCAGTACTTC | CASSFGTGTTYEQYF | TRBJ2-7 | TRBD1 | TRBV7-2 | few
TGTGCCTGGTCTAACGGGCAGGGCGGTGGCTACACCTTC | CAWSNGQGGGYTF | TRBJ1-2 | - | TRBV30 | few
TGTGCCAGCTCACCATCCGGGATTGCAACTAATGAAAAACTGTTTTTT | CASSPSGIATNEKLFF | TRBJ1-4 | - | TRBV18 | -
TGTGCCAGCAAGGGCAGAGGTCGCACTGAAGCTTTCTTT | CASKGRGRTEAFF | TRBJ1-1 | - | TRBV27 | -
TGCGCCAGCAGCTTCCGGACAGGGGGGCAAACAGATACGCAGTATTTT | CASSFRTGGQTDTQYF | TRBJ2-3 | TRBD1 | TRBV5-1 | -
TGCGCCAGCAGCTTGGTCATGGGAGGAGAATACGAGCAGTACTTC | CASSLVMGGEYEQYF | TRBJ2-7 | - | TRBV5-1 | many
TGTGCCAGCAGCCAAGACGGGGGCACTAATACGCAGTATTTT | CASSQDGGTNTQYF | TRBJ2-3 | - | TRBV3-1 | -
TGCAGTGCTAGAGGTCCGGGACTTGTCTACAATGAGCAGTTCTTC | CSARGPGLVYNEQFF | TRBJ2-1 | - | TRBV20-1 | few
TGTGCCAGCAGTGATCCGGGACAGGGTAACTATGGCTACACCTTC | CASSDPGQGNYGYTF | TRBJ1-2 | TRBD1 | TRBV12-3/TRBV12-4 | many
TGTGCCACGTCCCCCGGGACTAGCGGGGTTAATGAGCAGTTCTTC | CATSPGTSGVNEQFF | TRBJ2-1 | TRBD2 | TRBV24-1 | -
TGCGCCAGCAGCTTGGGTGCTAGCGGGAGGGTAAATGAGCAGTTCTTC | CASSLGASGRVNEQFF | TRBJ2-1 | TRBD2 | TRBV5-1 | few
TGCAGTGCTAGTGGGCCCCGGGGAGAGGCTTTCTTT | CSASGPRGEAFF | TRBJ1-1 | - | TRBV20-1 | -
TGTGCCAGCAGAAGCCAGGGGGGGGGCACAGATACGCAGTATTTT | CASRSQGGGTDTQYF | TRBJ2-3 | - | TRBV12-3/TRBV12-4 | many
TGTGCCATCAGGCGGACTAGCGGAACCACCGGGGAGCTGTTTTTT | CAIRRTSGTTGELFF | TRBJ2-2 | TRBD2 | TRBV10-3 | -
TGTGCCAGCGGTTATAGAATCAACTATGGCTACACCTTC | CASGYRINYGYTF | TRBJ1-2 | - | TRBV27 | few
TGTGCCAGCACTAAAAGGGGTCCGGGAGTGGACACCGGGGAGCTGTTTTTT | CASTKRGPGVDTGELFF | TRBJ2-2 | - | TRBV7-8 | -
TGTGCCAGCAGTTACTCCGGGACAGGAATTTACAATGAGCAGTTCTTC | CASSYSGTGIYNEQFF | TRBJ2-1 | TRBD1 | TRBV6-5 | few
TGTGCCAGCAGTGAATATCCAGGTCAGCCCCAGCATTTT | CASSEYPGQPQHF | TRBJ1-5 | - | TRBV6-1 | -
TGCAGTGCAGAGGGGGCGACGGGAGGGCTCGACGAGCAGTACTTC | CSAEGATGGLDEQYF | TRBJ2-7 | - | TRBV20-1 | few
TGCAGCGTGACCTGGGACAGGCCCTCTGGGGCCAACGTCCTGACTTTC | CSVTWDRPSGANVLTF | TRBJ2-6 | TRBD1 | TRBV29-1 | -
TGTGCCAGCACCACCAACCAGGGGAGCAAAGCTTTCTTT | CASTTNQGSKAFF | TRBJ1-1 | - | TRBV27 | -
TGCGCCAGCCGACAGGGTTTGGTCACCGGGGAGCTGTTTTTT | CASRQGLVTGELFF | TRBJ2-2 | TRBD1 | TRBV5-1 | -
TGCAGTGCCGCCCTCAGGCCCACGGAGACCCAGTACTTC | CSAALRPTETQYF | TRBJ2-5 | - | TRBV20-1 | -
TGTGCCAGCAGAGGACAGGGCACCTACAATGAGCAGTTCTTC | CASRGQGTYNEQFF | TRBJ2-1 | TRBD1 | TRBV25-1 | -
TGCAGTGCTAGAACCGGGATGGGAAATTCACCCCTCCACTTT | CSARTGMGNSPLHF | TRBJ1-6 | - | TRBV20-1 | few
TGTGCCAGCAGTTACGGGGGGCGACAGTTCAGCTCCTACAATGAGCAGTTCTTC | CASSYGGRQFSSYNEQFF | TRBJ2-1 | - | TRBV6-5 | few
TGTGCCAGCAGCTTAGGTCGGACCACTAATGGCTACACCTTC | CASSLGRTTNGYTF | TRBJ1-2 | - | TRBV7-8 | -
TGTGCCAGCAGTAACACAGGAAGGAACACTGAAGCTTTCTTT | CASSNTGRNTEAFF | TRBJ1-1 | - | TRBV12-3/TRBV12-4 | few
TGTGCCAGCAGTTACTCCAACCCCCAAGAGACCCAGTACTTC | CASSYSNPQETQYF | TRBJ2-5 | - | TRBV6-2/TRBV6-3 | few
TGTGCCATCAGTGAAGTGGACAGCAACAATCAGCCCCAGCATTTT | CAISEVDSNNQPQHF | TRBJ1-5 | - | TRBV10-3 | few
TGTGCCAGCGGCCCGTGGACTAGCGGGGTCCCCGATGAGCAGTTCTTC | CASGPWTSGVPDEQFF | TRBJ2-1 | TRBD2 | TRBV27 | few
TGTGCCAGCAGTTACGGGGAGGTGTCACCCCTCCACTTT | CASSYGEVSPLHF | TRBJ1-6 | - | TRBV6-6 | few
TGTGCCAGCAGCCAAGAAGGGACTAGCGGTAACACCGGGGAGCTGTTTTTT | CASSQEGTSGNTGELFF | TRBJ2-2 | TRBD2 | TRBV4-2 | -
TGCAGCGTCACCGGACAGGGGGCTAGAGATGGCTACACCTTC | CSVTGQGARDGYTF | TRBJ1-2 | TRBD1 | TRBV29-1 | -